This T cell receptor beta chain was documented in a study of T cells in localized non-small cell lung cancer. TCRdb keeps only in-frame clones here, not all; method: immunoSEQ multiplex PCR. Here the sample spans around 1,800 clones, roughly a fifth being singletons. Whole-study results and caveats: Multi-region tumor sequencing was not done, so intratumor heterogeneity could not be excluded. Exceeding tumor, uninvolved adjacent lung had the highest T cell clonality.

It was adjacent lung free of atypia that was taken, at least 2 cm from the tumor margin. This clone was detected a few times. The antigen remains unidentified. Sequencing used normal lung tissue next to the tumor, obtained before any cancer treatment. The sequence was obtained from a man aged 40 to 75 with stage I lung adenocarcinoma.

The CDR3 DNA sequence: TGTGCCAGCAGTTTCCGCGGAACCCTCACAGATACGCAGTATTTT. Amino acid sequence: CASSFRGTLTDTQYF. The chain uses TRBV28 and TRBJ2-3; D not resolved. Germline V lookup: CDR1 MDHEN, CDR2 SYDVKM. The CDR3 length is 15 residues. V lost 3 bases to trimming and J lost 2 bases, with 12 bases between them.